Listed below are T cell receptor beta chains from one sample, sequenced in a study of blood T cell repertoires in COVID-19. Using immunoSEQ multiplex PCR, the repertoire was profiled, and TCRdb retains in-frame clones only, with some absent. The repertoire holds fewer than 150,000 clones, roughly 80% seen once, with around 8% in the top ten. Sequencing was done on a sample of peripheral blood. These receptor sequences come from a human donor in a cohort sampled during active COVID-19. The conserved cysteine and the conserved F or W are not part of the CDR3 here. Each record gives: V gene, CDR3 protein.

>TRBV11-2
ASNRQGAVNEKLF
>TRBV5-4
ASSHPGQGYEQY
>TRBV19
ASARQGNQPQH
>TRBV5-5
ASSYDRGRYEQY
>TRBV4-1
ASSRNRGGNQPQH
>TRBV5-1
ASSPGGTGAYGYT
>TRBV6-5
ASSYSAGGTDTQY
>TRBV14
ASRGDSISYNEQF
>TRBV19
ASRVAGGFTDTQY
>TRBV6-5
ASRLGPYEQY
>TRBV25-1
ASSEFRGSGELF
>TRBV6-2/TRBV6-3
ASSLNLYEQY
>TRBV19
ASSISGGSQPQH
>TRBV5-1
ASSADRGYTGELF
>TRBV12-3/TRBV12-4
ASRVAGAETQY
>TRBV5-1
ASSRSLIAGGYT
>TRBV3-1/TRBV3-2
ASSRTGGQETQY